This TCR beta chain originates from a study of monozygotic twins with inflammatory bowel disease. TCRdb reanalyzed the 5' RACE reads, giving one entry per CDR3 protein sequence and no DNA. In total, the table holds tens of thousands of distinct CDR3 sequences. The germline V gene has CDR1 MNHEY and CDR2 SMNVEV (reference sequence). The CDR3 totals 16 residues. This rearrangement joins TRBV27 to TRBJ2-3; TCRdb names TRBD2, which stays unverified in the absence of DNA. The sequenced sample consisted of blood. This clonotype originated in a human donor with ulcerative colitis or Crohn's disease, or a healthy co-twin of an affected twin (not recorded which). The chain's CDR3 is CASSSGTSIHTDTQYF.